The 2 T cell receptor beta chains reported below all come from one sample, sequenced in a study of T cell repertoires in cytomegalovirus infection. TCRdb recomputed calls from the reads with MiXCR, one row per CDR3 protein. The repertoire holds over 150,000 distinct CDR3 sequences, with about 21% as singletons. The sequenced sample consisted of PBMCs. The receptors derive from a human donor in good health (CMV status not recorded). Some clones in this sample may be carry-over from other donors' samples.

This clonotype was seen more than once but under ten times. V gene TRBV11-2 combines with J gene TRBJ1-6; the D gene is possibly TRBD1 (5 bases). Per the germline V gene, CDR1 is SGHAT and CDR2 is FQNNGV. V was shortened by 0 bases and J by 7 bases, with 10 bases between the two germline ends. CDR3 length equals 15 residues. CDR3 coding DNA: TGTGCCAGCAGCTTAGAGTGGGGCTCAAATTCACCCCTCCACTTT. This sequence encodes CASSLEWGSNSPLHF.

The chain has TRBV5-4 and TRBJ2-2, with a tentative D call TRBD2 (5 bases). CDR3 size: 17 residues. V dropped 0 bases and J dropped 0 bases, with 12 bases sitting between them. Germline V CDR1 and CDR2: SGHNT, YYREEE (reference sequence). Here the CDR3 reads CASSLEVVRANTGELFF. The CDR3 region has the DNA TGTGCCAGCAGCTTGGAAGTGGTGAGGGCGAACACCGGGGAGCTGTTTTTT.